The rows below give T cell receptor beta chains drawn from one sample of a study of T cell clonotyping in hematopoietic cell transplantation. Clones were sequenced by immunoSEQ multiplex PCR, and TCRdb holds only the in-frame ones, with some missing. The sample yields several thousand clones, about 30% seen once. The sequences come from peripheral blood mononuclear cells, collected 30 days after allogeneic stem cell transplant. These receptors all stem from a female patient aged 50 to 65 who had an allogeneic stem cell transplant from an unrelated donor, so the T cells may come from the graft donor. Some clones in this sample may be carry-over from other donors' samples. Each CDR3 is given with its conserved first and last residue. D genes are given only for firm matches. Size values are once, few and many counts, or a class for expanded clones, and some rows have none.

TRBD1	TRBJ2-5	TRBV6-5	few	CASSGQGETQYF	TGTGCCAGCAGCGGACAGGGAGAGACCCAGTACTTC
TRBD2	TRBJ2-5	TRBV5-1	NA	CASTFSGSQETQYF	TGCGCCAGCACCTTTAGCGGGAGCCAAGAGACCCAGTACTTC
NA	TRBJ2-1	TRBV25-1	NA	CASSDRAYNEQFF	TGTGCCAGCAGTGATCGGGCATACAATGAGCAGTTCTTC
NA	TRBJ2-5	TRBV2	medium-sized	CASSESEESAQETQYF	TGTGCCAGCAGTGAATCAGAGGAGAGCGCCCAAGAGACCCAGTACTTC
NA	TRBJ1-6	TRBV6-5	few	CASSTGSYNSPLHF	TGTGCCAGCAGTACAGGGAGTTATAATTCACCCCTCCACTTT
NA	TRBJ1-6	TRBV5-6	medium-sized	CASSFWGRPVSPLHF	TGTGCCAGCAGCTTTTGGGGACGCCCGGTCTCACCCCTCCACTTT
NA	TRBJ2-1	TRBV9	NA	CASSVGGGGYNEQFF	TGTGCCAGCAGCGTAGGGGGAGGCGGGTACAATGAGCAGTTCTTC
NA	TRBJ1-5	TRBV27	NA	CASSPLYETKDWGNQPQHF	TGTGCCAGCAGTCCACTTTACGAGACAAAGGACTGGGGCAATCAGCCCCAGCATTTT
NA	TRBJ1-5	TRBV30	few	CAWSLARGGFSNQPQHF	TGTGCCTGGAGTTTGGCCAGAGGGGGTTTTAGCAATCAGCCCCAGCATTTT
NA	TRBJ1-5	TRBV5-6	NA	CASSTGWGNSNQPQHF	TGTGCCAGCAGCACAGGTTGGGGTAATAGCAATCAGCCCCAGCATTTT
NA	TRBJ1-5	TRBV30	NA	CAWSPALGNQPQHF	TGTGCCTGGAGCCCCGCATTGGGCAATCAGCCCCAGCATTTT
NA	TRBJ2-7	TRBV27	NA	CASSFTVGYEQYF	TGTGCCAGCAGTTTTACCGTGGGCTACGAGCAGTACTTC
NA	TRBJ2-4	TRBV30	few	CAWSAEGGFQYF	TGTGCCTGGAGTGCGGAAGGGGGATTTCAGTACTTC
NA	TRBJ1-2	TRBV6-5	few	CASSMVADAFGYTF	TGTGCCAGCTCCATGGTCGCGGACGCCTTCGGCTACACCTTC
TRBD1	TRBJ1-2	TRBV4-1	NA	CASSQDLTGTYTF	TGCGCCAGCAGCCAAGACCTGACAGGGACCTACACCTTC
NA	TRBJ2-7	TRBV7-2	few	CASSLGQGTSLEQYF	TGTGCCAGCAGCTTAGGGCAGGGCACCTCCCTCGAGCAGTACTTC
NA	TRBJ2-3	TRBV5-6	NA	CASLNTEDTQYF	TGTGCCAGCCTCAACACGGAAGATACGCAGTATTTT
NA	TRBJ1-6	TRBV30	few	CAWKVRPLHF	TGTGCCTGGAAGGTCAGACCCCTCCACTTT
NA	TRBJ1-5	TRBV6-5	NA	CASSRRRGGNQPQHF	TGTGCCAGCAGCCGCCGGAGGGGAGGCAATCAGCCCCAGCATTTT
NA	TRBJ1-1	TRBV30	NA	CAWIRQMNTEAFF	TGTGCCTGGATTCGCCAGATGAACACTGAAGCTTTCTTT
NA	TRBJ2-7	TRBV30	NA	CAWKNIGAGYEQYF	TGTGCCTGGAAGAACATTGGGGCTGGTTACGAGCAGTACTTC
NA	TRBJ1-5	TRBV30	NA	CAWSVQTSQPQHF	TGTGCCTGGAGTGTACAAACTTCGCAGCCCCAGCATTTT
TRBD1	TRBJ2-7	TRBV28	few	CASSSGQGYEQYF	TGTGCCAGCAGTTCCGGACAGGGCTACGAGCAGTACTTC
NA	TRBJ1-3	TRBV2	NA	CASSGDSWGNTIYF	TGTGCCAGCAGTGGCGACTCGTGGGGAAACACCATATATTTT
NA	TRBJ2-7	TRBV19	NA	CASGHNTYEQYF	TGTGCCAGCGGACACAACACCTACGAGCAGTACTTC
NA	TRBJ1-1	TRBV30	NA	CAWSLNLVFTEAFF	TGTGCCTGGAGTCTAAACCTGGTTTTTACTGAAGCTTTCTTT
NA	TRBJ1-2	TRBV1	NA	CTSSHHRISGYGYTF	TGCACCAGCAGCCACCACAGGATTAGTGGCTATGGCTACACCTTC
NA	TRBJ2-2	TRBV6-5	NA	CASSYSAWESTGELFF	TGTGCCAGCAGTTACTCTGCATGGGAATCCACCGGGGAGCTGTTTTTT
NA	TRBJ2-7	TRBV30	few	CAWRGLTQVLQYF	TGTGCCTGGAGGGGACTGACCCAGGTCTTGCAGTACTTC
NA	TRBJ1-2	TRBV30	few	CAWSRAERYGYTF	TGTGCCTGGAGTAGGGCAGAGAGGTATGGCTACACCTTC
NA	TRBJ2-5	TRBV14	medium-sized	CASSPRGLEETQYF	TGTGCCAGCAGTCCTCGGGGGTTGGAAGAGACCCAGTACTTC
NA	TRBJ2-5	TRBV30	NA	CAWSVLARKYF	TGTGCCTGGAGTGTTTTAGCGAGAAAGTACTTC
NA	TRBJ1-1	TRBV30	NA	CAWSVPPRDTEAFF	TGTGCCTGGAGTGTACCCCCAAGAGACACTGAAGCTTTCTTT
NA	TRBJ1-3	TRBV30	few	CAWAGGASGNTIYF	NA
NA	TRBJ2-2	TRBV29-1	few	CSVDLDTNTGELFF	TGCAGCGTTGATCTTGACACGAACACCGGGGAGCTGTTTTTT
NA	TRBJ2-2	TRBV6-5	NA	CASSYSIGQPSGELFF	TGTGCCAGCAGTTACTCGATCGGACAGCCGTCCGGGGAGCTGTTTTTT
TRBD2	TRBJ2-7	TRBV29-1	NA	CSVETWGGSGYEQYF	TGCAGCGTTGAGACCTGGGGGGGGTCGGGTTACGAGCAGTACTTC
TRBD1	TRBJ2-6	TRBV25-1	few	CASSGTGSSGANVLTF	TGTGCCAGCTCCGGGACAGGATCCTCTGGGGCCAACGTCCTGACTTTC
NA	TRBJ2-7	TRBV30	NA	CAWSVRGRVFGEQYF	TGTGCCTGGAGTGTAAGGGGACGGGTTTTCGGCGAGCAGTACTTC